The 7 T cell receptor beta chains presented below share a single source sample, sequenced in a study of blood T cells in healthy people across ages (dated by TCRdb to between 2014 and 2017). Libraries were built with 5' RACE. Instrument used: Illumina HiSeq 2500. A second PCR of roughly 7 to 11 cycles was performed with a sample-barcoded 5' primer and a J-beta primer mix. The raw public reads went through TCRdb reprocessing: fastp at Q25, MiXCR clone calling, in-frame beta chains kept. Rows merge per CDR3 protein into single entries with the most common DNA and genes. The sample table holds 1 million to 1.2 million distinct CDR3 sequences, of which roughly two fifths were seen once. Jointly, the top ten make up roughly 13% of the sample. What was sequenced was blood. These receptors originate from a man younger than 35 in good health.

This clonotype was seen only a few times. The chain has TRBV25-1 and TRBJ1-5; D remains unclear. Germline-derived CDR1 and CDR2 are MGHDK and SYGVNS. The CDR3 consists of 13 residues. Trimming left V 3 bases short and J 6 bases short, with 9 bases between. Here the CDR3 DNA reads TGTGCCAGCAGTGAGAGGACGGGTCAGCCCCAGCATTTT. Amino acids: CASSERTGQPQHF.

The table lists this clonotype with a few counts. The chain combines TRBV9 with TRBJ2-1; 14 bases agree with TRBD2. V lost 3 bases to trimming and J lost 5 bases; unmatched junction nucleotides: 4. This CDR3 spans 16 amino acids. Germline V CDR1 and CDR2: SGDLS, YYNGEE. The CDR3 sequence: CASSGTSGGRNNEQFF. The CDR3 DNA follows: TGTGCCAGCAGCGGGACTAGCGGGGGGAGGAACAATGAGCAGTTCTTC.

This clonotype was found a few times. The chain carries TRBV9 and TRBJ1-1; 8 bases map to TRBD1. The V and J ends lost 1 base and 6 bases, in that order; junction bases with no gene match: 11. Germline lookup yields CDR1 SGDLS and CDR2 YYNGEE. This CDR3 has 16 amino acids. The CDR3 is CASSVSSRGHVPEAFF. CDR3 nucleotide sequence: TGTGCCAGCAGCGTAAGTTCCAGGGGGCATGTCCCTGAAGCTTTCTTT.

The gene calls are TRBV5-1 and TRBJ2-3, with D unclear. Germline V gene sequence: CDR1 SGHRS, CDR2 YFSETQ. V was trimmed by 2 bases and J by 3 bases, leaving 13 bases between them. The CDR3 spans 15 residues. CDR3 sequence: CASSFYRRGTDTQYF. For the CDR3, the DNA is TGCGCCAGCAGCTTTTACCGCCGAGGAACAGATACGCAGTATTTT.

The chain uses TRBV6-6 and TRBJ1-2, with unresolved D. The CDR3 loop spans 13 amino acids. Trimming shortened V by 0 bases and J by 5 bases, and 7 bases separated the two germline ends. The germline V gene encodes CDR1 MNHNY and CDR2 SVGAGI (reference sequence). The CDR3 loop reads CASSYSPDYGYTF. The CDR3, as DNA: TGTGCCAGCAGTTACTCACCAGATTATGGCTACACCTTC.

This clonotype was recorded a few times. The chain has TRBV9 and TRBJ2-5, with unresolved D. The length of the CDR3 is 13 residues. Per germline, CDR1 SGDLS and CDR2 YYNGEE. Trimming stripped 0 bases from V and 2 bases from J, with 5 bases between. The DNA of the CDR3 is TGTGCCAGCAGCGTAGCTCCGCAAGAGACCCAGTACTTC. Protein: CASSVAPQETQYF.

The V and J genes are TRBV7-2 and TRBJ2-2, with no clear D. V lost 7 bases and J 7 bases, leaving 13 bases between the germline ends. This CDR3 region has 13 residues. Germline V lookup: CDR1 SGHTA, CDR2 FQGNSA. The DNA for the CDR3 is TGTGCCAGCACCGGTCGGACCTTCGGGGAGCTGTTTTTT. It translates to CASTGRTFGELFF.